The present entry profiles one T cell receptor beta chain with its context. What it binds is not known. This specimen belongs to a study of long-term antiretroviral therapy in people with HIV. Study-level background: Earliest sampling preceded the 2015 immediate-ART recommendation by about a decade.

Survey-level immunoSEQ v3.0 assays were run. This table comes from immunoSEQ multiplex PCR, and its TCRdb copy is limited to in-frame clones, with some not included. The sample lists fewer than 25,000 clones; approximately 90% were seen once. Study outcomes and limitations: Post-ART diversity increased but stayed below transplant donor controls. On ART adherence, viral resistance or therapy changes, no data were available.

The length of the CDR3 is 15 residues. V gave up 4 bases and J gave up 7 bases; unmatched junction bases: 7. Germline-derived CDR1 and CDR2 are SGHTA and FQGNSA. The sequence was collected from a man between 60 and 75 years old with HIV. J is TRBJ1-4 and V is TRBV7-2; 9 bases are shared with TRBD1. Source: unsorted PBMCs, taken 2.3 years after starting antiretroviral therapy. The CDR3 sequence: CASSSRQGEGEKLFF. CDR3 nucleotides: TGTGCCAGCAGCTCCCGACAGGGGGAGGGTGAAAAACTGTTTTTT.